The rows below give T cell receptor beta chains drawn from one sample of a study of early T cells in non-severe SARS-CoV-2 infection. MiXCR, applied by TCRdb to the 5' RACE reads, yields one record per CDR3 protein. The sample yields about 84,000 distinct CDR3 sequences, around an eighth seen once. Sequenced sample: whole blood. The receptors here all came from an adult who was a healthcare worker with PCR-confirmed SARS-CoV-2 infection or an uninfected control (not recorded which). CDR3s include the opening cysteine and the closing phenylalanine or tryptophan. Fields, in order: J gene, clone size, D gene, V gene, CDR3 protein, CDR3 DNA. D genes are given only for firm matches. Some rows have no size entry. The others give once, few or many, or a class for an expanded clone.

j_call: TRBJ1-4; clone_size: .; d_call: .; v_call: TRBV28; cdr3_aa: CASSLGYDREKLFF; cdr3_nt: TGTGCCAGCAGTTTAGGGTACGATAGAGAAAAACTGTTTTTT
j_call: TRBJ2-1; clone_size: few; d_call: TRBD2; v_call: TRBV29-1; cdr3_aa: CSVAGGGALAGDEQFF; cdr3_nt: TGCAGCGTTGCCGGGGGTGGAGCTTTAGCGGGAGATGAGCAGTTCTTC
j_call: TRBJ2-1; clone_size: .; d_call: .; v_call: TRBV29-1; cdr3_aa: CSVEVTSSYNEQFF; cdr3_nt: TGCAGCGTTGAAGTTACGAGCTCCTACAATGAGCAGTTCTTC
j_call: TRBJ1-6; clone_size: few; d_call: TRBD1; v_call: TRBV18; cdr3_aa: CASSPNRGDSPLHF; cdr3_nt: TGTGCCAGCTCACCAAACAGGGGGGATTCACCCCTCCACTTT
j_call: TRBJ1-1; clone_size: .; d_call: .; v_call: TRBV29-1; cdr3_aa: CSVEDGTRTEAFF; cdr3_nt: TGCAGCGTTGAAGATGGTACCCGCACTGAAGCTTTCTTT
j_call: TRBJ2-1; clone_size: many; d_call: TRBD2; v_call: TRBV5-4; cdr3_aa: CASSPQAGVTYNEQFF; cdr3_nt: TGTGCCAGCAGCCCCCAAGCGGGAGTAACCTACAATGAGCAGTTCTTC
j_call: TRBJ2-1; clone_size: few; d_call: .; v_call: TRBV29-1; cdr3_aa: CSVESTGHYINEQFF; cdr3_nt: TGCAGCGTTGAATCCACGGGACACTATATCAATGAGCAGTTCTTC
j_call: TRBJ2-7; clone_size: many; d_call: .; v_call: TRBV19; cdr3_aa: CASSWTDSRPHEQYF; cdr3_nt: TGTGCCAGTAGCTGGACGGACAGTCGACCCCACGAGCAGTACTTC
j_call: TRBJ2-3; clone_size: .; d_call: TRBD1; v_call: TRBV6-6; cdr3_aa: CATSDRGTDTQYF; cdr3_nt: TGTGCCACCTCGGACAGGGGCACAGATACGCAGTATTTT
j_call: TRBJ2-5; clone_size: few; d_call: .; v_call: TRBV29-1; cdr3_aa: CSQQISGQETQYF; cdr3_nt: TGCAGCCAACAGATTTCGGGCCAGGAGACCCAGTACTTC
j_call: TRBJ2-2; clone_size: many; d_call: .; v_call: TRBV5-1; cdr3_aa: CASSVRSAGKNTGELFF; cdr3_nt: TGCGCCAGCAGCGTGAGGAGCGCGGGGAAGAACACCGGGGAGCTGTTTTTT
j_call: TRBJ2-1; clone_size: .; d_call: TRBD1; v_call: TRBV6-4; cdr3_aa: CASSPGQGMDGEQFF; cdr3_nt: TGTGCCAGCAGTCCCGGACAGGGGATGGATGGTGAGCAGTTCTTC
j_call: TRBJ1-6; clone_size: .; d_call: .; v_call: TRBV18; cdr3_aa: CASSPEGIDSPLHF; cdr3_nt: TGTGCCAGCTCACCAGAGGGGATTGATTCACCCCTCCACTTT
j_call: TRBJ2-3; clone_size: few; d_call: .; v_call: TRBV20-1; cdr3_aa: CSARTTRDTQYF; cdr3_nt: TGCAGTGCTAGGACTACGCGGGATACGCAGTATTTT
j_call: TRBJ2-5; clone_size: many; d_call: TRBD2; v_call: TRBV29-1; cdr3_aa: CSVEIVSGGGTQYF; cdr3_nt: TGCAGCGTTGAAATCGTATCGGGAGGAGGGACCCAGTACTTC